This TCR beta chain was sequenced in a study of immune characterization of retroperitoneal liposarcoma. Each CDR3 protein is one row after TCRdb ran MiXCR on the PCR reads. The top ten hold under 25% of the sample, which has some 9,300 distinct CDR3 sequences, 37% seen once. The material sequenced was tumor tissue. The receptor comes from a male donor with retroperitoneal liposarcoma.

The chain's CDR3 is CASEGDRNLEETQYF. The CDR3 DNA sequence: TGTGCCAGCGAAGGGGACCGAAACCTTGAGGAGACCCAGTACTTC. V gene TRBV6-6 combines with J gene TRBJ2-1, with D perhaps matching TRBD1 or TRBD2 (5 bases each). The tail of the sequence fits TRBJ2-5 better, so the J call may be wrong. Germline values: CDR1 MNHNY, CDR2 SVGAGI (reference sequence). The CDR3 sequence is 15 residues long.